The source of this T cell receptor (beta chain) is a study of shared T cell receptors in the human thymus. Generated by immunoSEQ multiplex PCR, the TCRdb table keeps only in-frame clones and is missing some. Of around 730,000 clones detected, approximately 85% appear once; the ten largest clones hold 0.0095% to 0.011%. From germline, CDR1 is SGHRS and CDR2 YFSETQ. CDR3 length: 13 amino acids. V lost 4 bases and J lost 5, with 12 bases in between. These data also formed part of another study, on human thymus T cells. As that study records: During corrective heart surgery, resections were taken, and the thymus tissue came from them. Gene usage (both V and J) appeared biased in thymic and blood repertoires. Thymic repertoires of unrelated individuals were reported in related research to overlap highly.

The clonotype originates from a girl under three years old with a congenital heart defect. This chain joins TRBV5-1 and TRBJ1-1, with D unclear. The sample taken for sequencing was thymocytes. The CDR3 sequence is CASSRLSGTEAFF. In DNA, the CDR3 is TGCGCCAGCAGCCGCCTGTCGGGGACTGAAGCTTTCTTT.